These T cell receptor beta chains were read from a single sample in a study of T cells expressing NK-cell markers. After re-calling the 5' RACE reads, TCRdb lists one entry per CDR3 protein, DNA absent. The sample's table shows a few hundred thousand distinct CDR3 sequences. The sample was blood T cells: a sorted CD56 or NKG2C T cell subset, CD4+ or CD8+ T cells, or bulk PBMC T cells (not recorded which). These receptors were obtained from a man younger than 35 in good health. The CDR3 runs from the conserved cysteine through the conserved F or W.

len	v_gene	j_gene	CDR3aa
16	TRBV15	TRBJ2-1	CATSRDRTGRPTEQFF
15	TRBV27	TRBJ2-7	CASSPQTGVSYEQYF
20	TRBV12-3/TRBV12-4	TRBJ2-1	CASSGGVMAGDYNSYNEQFF
17	TRBV27	TRBJ1-2	CASSLFRGQGDIHGYTF
15	TRBV28	TRBJ2-7	CASSSQTGGIYEQYF
18	TRBV18	TRBJ2-3	CASSPAPGAGRSTDTQYF
15	TRBV5-1	TRBJ2-1	CASSLDTGSGNEQFF
14	TRBV6-5	TRBJ2-5	CASSYSAGTETQYF
13	TRBV20-1	TRBJ2-5	CSAGTGGPMAQYF
13	TRBV12-3/TRBV12-4	TRBJ2-1	CASCVRGVSEQFF
14	TRBV2	TRBJ2-5	CASSPQGYQETQYF
16	TRBV20-1	TRBJ1-1	CSASRGLSSMNTEAFF
15	TRBV18	TRBJ2-1	CASSPLAGVGGEQFF
15	TRBV7-3	TRBJ2-1	CASSLSPVKVNEQFF